Listed here is a single T cell receptor beta chain. The entry originates in a study of blood T cell repertoires in COVID-19. Study context: PBMCs, B-cell-depleted T cells, or T cells provided the cDNA or gDNA that made up the material.

Authors' data handling: Researchers report that nucleated cell counts were estimated from reference gene primer amplification. TCRdb's copy holds only in-frame clones and misses some; the assay was immunoSEQ multiplex PCR. V, J and clone size are taken as reported in that table, and D and trimming were inferred from the DNA itself. The table has tens of thousands of clones, over 80% seen once. The CDR3 runs 14 residues. V lost 6 bases to trimming and J lost 9 bases, with 15 bases between them. Germline values: CDR1 MNHEY, CDR2 SVGEGT. The TCR sequence derives from a man aged 55 to 70 with active or convalescent COVID-19. The chain couples TRBV6-2 or TRBV6-3 to TRBJ1-6, with D unresolved. Sequencing input: peripheral blood. This CDR3 is CASSSPGLGSPLHF. DNA for the CDR3: TGTGCCAGCAGCTCCCCGGGTCTGGGTTCACCCCTCCACTTT.